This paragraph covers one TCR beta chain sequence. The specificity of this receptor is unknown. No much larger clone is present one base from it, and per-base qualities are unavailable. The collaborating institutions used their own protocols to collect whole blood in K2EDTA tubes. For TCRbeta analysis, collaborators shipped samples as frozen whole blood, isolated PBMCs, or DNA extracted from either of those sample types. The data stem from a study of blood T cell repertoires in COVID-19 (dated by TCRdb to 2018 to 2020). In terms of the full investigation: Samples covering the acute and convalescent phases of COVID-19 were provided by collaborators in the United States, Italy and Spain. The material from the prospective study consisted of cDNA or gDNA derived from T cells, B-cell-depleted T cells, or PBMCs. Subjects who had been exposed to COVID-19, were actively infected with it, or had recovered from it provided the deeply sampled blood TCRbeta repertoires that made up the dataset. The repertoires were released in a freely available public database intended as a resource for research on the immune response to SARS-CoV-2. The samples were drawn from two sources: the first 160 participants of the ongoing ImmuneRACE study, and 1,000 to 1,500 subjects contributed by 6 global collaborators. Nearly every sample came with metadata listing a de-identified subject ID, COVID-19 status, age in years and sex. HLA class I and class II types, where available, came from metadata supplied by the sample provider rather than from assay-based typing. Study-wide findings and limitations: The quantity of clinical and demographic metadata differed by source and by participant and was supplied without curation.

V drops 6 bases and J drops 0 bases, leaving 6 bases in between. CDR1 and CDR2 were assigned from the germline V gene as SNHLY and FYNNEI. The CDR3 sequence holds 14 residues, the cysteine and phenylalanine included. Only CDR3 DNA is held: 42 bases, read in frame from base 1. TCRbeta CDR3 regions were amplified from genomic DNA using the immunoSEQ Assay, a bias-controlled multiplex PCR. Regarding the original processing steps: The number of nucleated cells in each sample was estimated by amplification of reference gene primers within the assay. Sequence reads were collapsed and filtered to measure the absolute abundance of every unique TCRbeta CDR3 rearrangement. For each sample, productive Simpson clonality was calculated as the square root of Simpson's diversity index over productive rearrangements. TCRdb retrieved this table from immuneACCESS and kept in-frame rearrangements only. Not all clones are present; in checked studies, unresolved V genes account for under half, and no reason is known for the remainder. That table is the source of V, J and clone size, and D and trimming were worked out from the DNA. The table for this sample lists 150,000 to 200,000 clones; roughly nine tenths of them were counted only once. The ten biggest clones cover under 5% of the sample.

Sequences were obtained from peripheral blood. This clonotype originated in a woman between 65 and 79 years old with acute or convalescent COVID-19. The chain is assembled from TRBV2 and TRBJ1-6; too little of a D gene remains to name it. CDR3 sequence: CASRGDSYNSPLHF. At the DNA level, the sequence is TGTGCCAGCAGGGGAGACTCCTATAATTCACCCCTCCACTTT.